This is a list of T cell receptor beta chains from one sample in a study of identical twins. A single record per CDR3 protein comes from TCRdb applying MiXCR to the 5' RACE reads. The data show roughly 480,000 distinct CDR3 sequences, around 24% seen once. Separately, the same data were catalogued under a study of T cells expressing NK-cell markers.

Source material: CD4+ T cells sorted from blood. The origin of the receptors is a woman younger than 30 in good health. Each CDR3 is given with its conserved first and last residue. Fields, in order: CDR3 length, clone size, J gene, V gene, D gene, CDR3 protein, CDR3 DNA. A D gene is named only where the DNA matches it firmly. The size field is filled for only some rows; it gives once, few, many or a size class.

15 | - | TRBJ2-3 | TRBV2 | - | CAVVLQGSERDTQYF | TGTGCCGTGGTCTTACAGGGCTCAGAGCGGGATACGCAGTATTTT
14 | - | TRBJ2-1 | TRBV10-3 | TRBD2 | CAISRGLADNEQFF | TGTGCCATCAGCCGGGGACTAGCAGACAATGAGCAGTTCTTC
14 | many | TRBJ2-3 | TRBV18 | - | CASSPPLRYDTQYF | TGTGCCAGCTCACCACCGCTGAGGTACGATACGCAGTATTTT
18 | few | TRBJ2-7 | TRBV5-1 | TRBD1 | CASSLGDRVHHNHYEQYF | TGCGCCAGCAGCTTGGGGGACAGGGTCCACCACAATCACTACGAGCAGTACTTC
16 | few | TRBJ2-1 | TRBV5-4 | - | CASSLLRGGSYNEQFF | TGTGCCAGCAGCTTGCTTAGGGGGGGCTCCTACAATGAGCAGTTCTTC
16 | few | TRBJ1-6 | TRBV20-1 | TRBD1 | CSARDQQGGDNSPLHF | TGCAGTGCTAGAGATCAGCAGGGGGGCGATAATTCACCCCTCCACTTT
15 | - | TRBJ1-6 | TRBV27 | - | CASSLTADRNSPLHF | TGTGCCAGCAGTTTAACCGCCGATCGTAATTCACCCCTCCACTTT
12 | once | TRBJ2-3 | TRBV11-2 | - | CASSLETYTQYF | TGTGCCAGCAGCCTAGAAACCTATACGCAGTATTTT
14 | - | TRBJ2-1 | TRBV6-2/TRBV6-3 | - | CASSRRGTTYEQFF | TGTGCCAGCAGCCGGAGGGGGACGACATATGAGCAGTTCTTC
16 | - | TRBJ2-3 | TRBV7-2 | TRBD2 | CASSTWTSGSPDTQYF | TGTGCCAGCAGCACATGGACTAGCGGGAGTCCAGATACGCAGTATTTT
18 | few | TRBJ2-1 | TRBV11-2 | - | CASSLSLGDTASYNEQFF | TGTGCCAGCAGCTTATCTTTGGGCGACACCGCATCCTACAATGAGCAGTTCTTC
12 | - | TRBJ2-1 | TRBV10-3 | TRBD2 | CAISQSLARQFF | TGTGCCATCAGTCAGTCACTAGCGAGGCAGTTCTTC
15 | many | TRBJ2-1 | TRBV7-6 | - | CASSSVQGGYNEQFF | TGTGCCAGCAGCTCTGTCCAGGGGGGTTACAATGAGCAGTTCTTC
12 | once | TRBJ2-5 | TRBV7-9 | - | CASAGLRETQYF | TGTGCCAGCGCCGGTCTCAGGGAGACCCAGTACTTC
16 | - | TRBJ1-2 | TRBV10-3 | TRBD1 | CASSYRPDRGNRGYTF | TGTGCCTCCTCATATAGACCGGACAGGGGGAATAGAGGCTACACCTTC
15 | many | TRBJ1-3 | TRBV12-3/TRBV12-4 | - | CASSLGGTIGNTIYF | TGTGCCAGCAGTTTGGGGGGGACGATTGGAAACACCATATATTTT
12 | few | TRBJ2-1 | TRBV2 | - | CARRGVGNEQFF | TGTGCCAGGAGAGGGGTTGGCAATGAGCAGTTCTTC
13 | - | TRBJ2-3 | TRBV7-2 | - | CASSSRPLDTQYF | TGTGCCAGCAGCTCCCGACCACTAGATACGCAGTATTTT